Given below is one T cell receptor beta chain in context. In the same sample, other DNA sequences code for this CDR3. This specimen belongs to a study of cytomegalovirus exposure and HLA in healthy donors. The CDR3 consists of 14 residues. The V gene's germline CDR1 is SGHRS and CDR2 YFSETQ. J was trimmed by 3 bases and V by 2 bases; bases with no gene match: 2. The table came from immunoSEQ multiplex PCR; TCRdb's copy has only in-frame clones and leaves some out. The sample lists under 150,000 clones; approximately 86% were seen once. The sample consisted of PBMCs. The TCR was taken from a man between 18 and 29 years old in good health and CMV-seropositive. The gene calls are TRBV5-1 and TRBJ1-2, with 9 bases identical to TRBD1. For the CDR3, the DNA is TGCGCCAGCAGCTTAGGACAGGGGTACTATGGCTACACCTTC. This encodes CASSLGQGYYGYTF.